A selection of T cell receptor beta chains follows, all from one sample in a study of Tregs in tolerant kidney transplant recipients. TCRdb keeps only in-frame clones here, not all; method: immunoSEQ multiplex PCR. The table records about 14,000 clones, 85% to 95% of them present only once. Input material: CD8+ T cells from blood. The receptors stem from a human donor in good health. The CDR3 runs from the conserved cysteine through the conserved F or W. Each record gives: CDR3 DNA, CDR3 protein, V gene, J gene, clone size, D gene. A D gene is named only where the DNA matches it firmly. A row's size may be missing; if present it is once, few, many or a size class.

CDR3nt: TGCGCCAGCAGCCAAGATTCGACGGACCGTAGGGGCTACACCTTC; CDR3aa: CASSQDSTDRRGYTF; v_gene: TRBV4-3; j_gene: TRBJ1-2; abundance: -; d_gene: -
CDR3nt: TGTGCCACAGCGCCCGGGACTAGCGGGAGGGCCGGGGAGCTGTTTTTT; CDR3aa: CATAPGTSGRAGELFF; v_gene: TRBV15; j_gene: TRBJ2-2; abundance: -; d_gene: TRBD2
CDR3nt: TGCGCCAGCACTCGCCGGACGTGGGAGCAGTACTTC; CDR3aa: CASTRRTWEQYF; v_gene: TRBV23-1; j_gene: TRBJ2-7; abundance: -; d_gene: -
CDR3nt: TGTGCCAGCAGTTTAGGCCCTGCGGCTGAAGCTTTCTTT; CDR3aa: CASSLGPAAEAFF; v_gene: TRBV27; j_gene: TRBJ1-1; abundance: -; d_gene: -
CDR3nt: TGCGCCAGCAGCCAAGATACAGGGTCGATGGCTTTCTTT; CDR3aa: CASSQDTGSMAFF; v_gene: TRBV4-3; j_gene: TRBJ1-1; abundance: -; d_gene: -
CDR3nt: TGTGCCAGCAGCTTAGCAGGGATGGTCGGCAATCAGCCCCAGCATTTT; CDR3aa: CASSLAGMVGNQPQHF; v_gene: TRBV7-2; j_gene: TRBJ1-5; abundance: -; d_gene: -
CDR3nt: TGTGCCAGCAGCTTGGGAGTCGGATCCTCGGATACGCAGTATTTT; CDR3aa: CASSLGVGSSDTQYF; v_gene: TRBV5-6; j_gene: TRBJ2-3; abundance: -; d_gene: -
CDR3nt: TGTGCCAGCAGCGTAGTTCCGTGGGCGGGAGTAGGTCTTTCGAATGAGCAGTTCTTC; CDR3aa: CASSVVPWAGVGLSNEQFF; v_gene: TRBV9; j_gene: TRBJ2-1; abundance: -; d_gene: TRBD2
CDR3nt: TGTGCCAGTAAGGACAGGGGTAACTATGGCTACACCTTC; CDR3aa: CASKDRGNYGYTF; v_gene: TRBV19; j_gene: TRBJ1-2; abundance: -; d_gene: TRBD1
CDR3nt: TGTGCCAGCAGTGGTCTTTGGGAGACCCAGTACTTC; CDR3aa: CASSGLWETQYF; v_gene: TRBV28; j_gene: TRBJ2-5; abundance: few; d_gene: -
CDR3nt: TGTGCCAGCAGCCCCGATGGGGTAGAGGGCACTGAAGCTTTCTTT; CDR3aa: CASSPDGVEGTEAFF; v_gene: TRBV7-9; j_gene: TRBJ1-1; abundance: -; d_gene: -
CDR3nt: TGTGCCAGTAGTGTAAGTGTGAGGGCGGCTCAGCCCCAGCATTTT; CDR3aa: CASSVSVRAAQPQHF; v_gene: TRBV19; j_gene: TRBJ1-5; abundance: -; d_gene: -
CDR3nt: TGTGCCAGCAGCGGACTAGCGGGGGCCCAAGAGACCCAGTACTTC; CDR3aa: CASSGLAGAQETQYF; v_gene: TRBV6-1; j_gene: TRBJ2-5; abundance: -; d_gene: TRBD2
CDR3nt: TGCGCCAGCAGCCAAGGACAGGGGGCGGACACTGAAGCTTTCTTT; CDR3aa: CASSQGQGADTEAFF; v_gene: TRBV4-3; j_gene: TRBJ1-1; abundance: -; d_gene: TRBD1
CDR3nt: TGTGCCACCAGCAGACTTGGTAGCCAAGAGACCCAGTACTTC; CDR3aa: CATSRLGSQETQYF; v_gene: TRBV15; j_gene: TRBJ2-5; abundance: -; d_gene: -
CDR3nt: TGTGCCAGCAGCCCCCAGGGGGGGAAAGGGCAGCAAGAGACCCAGTACTTC; CDR3aa: CASSPQGGKGQQETQYF; v_gene: TRBV21-1; j_gene: TRBJ2-5; abundance: -; d_gene: -
CDR3nt: TGTGCCAGTAGTATGGATAGCAATCAGCCCCAGCATTTT; CDR3aa: CASSMDSNQPQHF; v_gene: TRBV19; j_gene: TRBJ1-5; abundance: -; d_gene: -
CDR3nt: TGCAGCGGCTGGGGCAGGGGGGAGAATGGCTACACCTTC; CDR3aa: CSGWGRGENGYTF; v_gene: TRBV29-1; j_gene: TRBJ1-2; abundance: once; d_gene: TRBD1
CDR3nt: TGTGCCAGCAGTTCAGCCATTGGGGCGCTCTACGAGCAGTACTTC; CDR3aa: CASSSAIGALYEQYF; v_gene: TRBV28; j_gene: TRBJ2-7; abundance: -; d_gene: -
CDR3nt: TGTGCCAGCAGCCCTTCTCGGACGGGGAACACTGAAGCTTTCTTT; CDR3aa: CASSPSRTGNTEAFF; v_gene: TRBV7-9; j_gene: TRBJ1-1; abundance: -; d_gene: -
CDR3nt: TGTGCCAGCAGCCAGTTACTTCGGGGACCGAACACTGAAGCTTTCTTT; CDR3aa: CASSQLLRGPNTEAFF; v_gene: TRBV14; j_gene: TRBJ1-1; abundance: -; d_gene: -
CDR3nt: TGTGCCTGGAGCGGGGAGGACAGGGGGCTTGATGGCTACACCTTC; CDR3aa: CAWSGEDRGLDGYTF; v_gene: TRBV30; j_gene: TRBJ1-2; abundance: -; d_gene: TRBD1
CDR3nt: TGTGCCAGCAGTATCGGGACACAGAACACCGGGGAGCTGTTTTTT; CDR3aa: CASSIGTQNTGELFF; v_gene: TRBV27; j_gene: TRBJ2-2; abundance: -; d_gene: -
CDR3nt: TGTGCCAGCAGTGAATACGGGGTTAGCACAGATACGCAGTATTTT; CDR3aa: CASSEYGVSTDTQYF; v_gene: TRBV25-1; j_gene: TRBJ2-3; abundance: -; d_gene: -
CDR3nt: TGCGCCAGCAGCCAAGTTAGCGGGAGTCCCTGGGAGACCCAGTACTTC; CDR3aa: CASSQVSGSPWETQYF; v_gene: TRBV4-1; j_gene: TRBJ2-5; abundance: -; d_gene: TRBD2
CDR3nt: TGCGCCAGCAGCCAAGCCAGGGGGAATCAGCCCCAGCATTTT; CDR3aa: CASSQARGNQPQHF; v_gene: TRBV4-1; j_gene: TRBJ1-5; abundance: once; d_gene: TRBD1
CDR3nt: TGTGCCAGCAGTTACCCCTCTTCTGGGCAGTTCTTC; CDR3aa: CASSYPSSGQFF; v_gene: TRBV6-5; j_gene: TRBJ2-1; abundance: -; d_gene: -